Presented here are 8 T cell receptor beta chains from one specimen sequenced in a study of cytomegalovirus exposure and HLA in healthy donors. Assay: immunoSEQ multiplex PCR; the TCRdb copy retains only in-frame clones and omits some. The repertoire holds approximately 99,000 clones, with about 85% as singletons. Sequencing input: PBMCs. These receptors were taken from a woman younger than 30 in good health and CMV-seronegative.

This clone was detected only once. J is TRBJ2-7 and V is TRBV29-1; 8 bases align to TRBD1. V was clipped by 6 bases and J by 6 bases; unmatched bases: 7. This CDR3 has 12 amino acids. Germline V lookup: CDR1 SQVTM, CDR2 ANQGSEA. As DNA, the CDR3 is TGCAGCGTAGGACAGGGTATGAGCGAGCAGTACTTC. Its protein is CSVGQGMSEQYF.

The V gene is TRBV6-5, the J gene TRBJ1-2, with D perhaps matching TRBD1 (6 bases). The germline CDR1 and CDR2 sequences are MNHEY and SVGAGI. The CDR3 runs to 12 residues. Trimming took off 10 bases at V and 7 bases at J, with 16 bases between the two ends. The CDR3 DNA follows: TGTGCCACTACTAAGGGGACACGTGGCTACACCTTC. Amino acid sequence: CATTKGTRGYTF.

The chain has TRBV10-3 and TRBJ2-6, with 7 bases that match TRBD1. CDR1 is ENHRY, CDR2 SYGVKD, per germline. The length of the CDR3 is 20 residues. Trimming took 4 bases from V and 0 from J; bases not matched to a gene: 15. The CDR3 sequence is CAISGQPSGTVSSGANVLTF. The DNA of the CDR3 is TGTGCCATCAGTGGACAACCCTCCGGGACAGTGAGCTCTGGGGCCAACGTCCTGACTTTC.

The chain has TRBV7-3 and TRBJ2-3; D perhaps matches TRBD2 (7 bases). Germline assignment: CDR1 SGHTA and CDR2 FQGTGA. V lost 5 bases and J 2 bases, leaving 11 bases between the germline ends. CDR3 length: 14 amino acids. CDR3 region: CASSRGATTDTQYF. DNA for the CDR3: TGTGCCAGCAGCCGGGGGGCGACCACAGATACGCAGTATTTT.

This clone was counted between two and nine times. This chain connects TRBV19 to TRBJ1-5; the D gene is possibly TRBD1 (5 bases). This CDR3 region has 15 residues. CDR1 and CDR2 (germline): LNHDA, SQIVND (reference sequence). V was trimmed by 4 bases and J by 2 bases, leaving 12 bases between them. Written as DNA, the CDR3 is TGTGCCAGTAGTACCCTTGGGGGGGGCAATCAGCCCCAGCATTTT. Translated: CASSTLGGGNQPQHF.

The V gene is TRBV7-9, the J gene TRBJ1-1; 7 bases match TRBD1. This CDR3 is built from 19 residues. CDR1 SEHNR and CDR2 FQNEAQ come from the germline V gene (reference sequence). Trimming took 2 bases from V and 5 from J; bases not matched to a gene: 20. CDR3 DNA sequence: TGTGCCAGCAGCTTAAAAAGGGTCCCCTCGAACAGGGGCTTGACTGAAGCTTTCTTT. The encoded protein is CASSLKRVPSNRGLTEAFF.

The CDR3 nucleotides are TGTGCCAGCAGCACGGAGGACCTAGCTGAAGCTTTCTTT. It yields the protein CASSTEDLAEAFF. The V and J genes are TRBV9 and TRBJ1-1; no clear D. V dropped 4 bases and J dropped 6 bases, with 13 bases sitting between them. CDR1 is SGDLS, CDR2 YYNGEE, per germline. This CDR3 comprises 13 residues. Together with reference TRBV9 and TRBJ1-1, the CDR3 gives the full variable domain: DSGVTQTPKHLITATGQRVTLRCSPRSGDLSVYWYQQSLDQGLQFLIQYYNGEERAKGNILERFSAQQFPDLHSELNLSSLELGDSALYFCASSTEDLAEAFFGQGTRLTVV.

The J gene is TRBJ1-1, the V gene TRBV28; D gene uncertain. Looked up from germline, CDR1 is MDHEN and CDR2 is SYDVKM. Trimming shortened V by 8 bases and J by 1 base, and 11 bases separated the two germline ends. There are 13 residues in the CDR3. CDR3: CASFPRRNTEAFF. The CDR3 DNA reads as TGTGCCAGCTTCCCGCGAAGGAACACTGAAGCTTTCTTT.